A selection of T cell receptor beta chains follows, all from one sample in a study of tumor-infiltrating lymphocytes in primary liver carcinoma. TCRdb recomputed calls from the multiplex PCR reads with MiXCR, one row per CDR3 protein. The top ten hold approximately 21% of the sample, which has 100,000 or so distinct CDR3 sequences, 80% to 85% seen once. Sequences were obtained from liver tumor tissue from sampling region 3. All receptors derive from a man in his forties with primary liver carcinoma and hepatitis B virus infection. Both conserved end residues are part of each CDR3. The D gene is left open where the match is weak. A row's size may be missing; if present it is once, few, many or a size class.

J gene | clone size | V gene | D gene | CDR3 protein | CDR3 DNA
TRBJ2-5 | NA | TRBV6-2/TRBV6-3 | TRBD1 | CASSVPTGTQVTQYF | TGTGCCAGCAGTGTCCCGACAGGGACCCAAGTGACCCAGTACTTC
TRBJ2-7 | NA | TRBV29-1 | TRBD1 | CSAWTGLSYEQYF | TGCAGCGCCTGGACAGGACTTTCCTACGAGCAATACTTC
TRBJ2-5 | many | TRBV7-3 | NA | CASSRSRGQETQYF | TGTGCCAGCAGCCGAAGCAGGGGACAAGAGACCCAGTACTTC
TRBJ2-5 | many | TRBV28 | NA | CASSSGETQYF | TGTGCCAGCAGTTCGGGCGAGACCCAGTACTTC
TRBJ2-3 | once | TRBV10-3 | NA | CAISLTDPGTDMQYF | TGTGCCATCAGCCTGACGGATCCTGGCACAGATATGCAGTATTTT
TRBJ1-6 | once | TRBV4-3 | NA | CASSSGGWANSLLHF | TGCGCCAGCAGCAGTGGAGGTTGGGCGAATTCACTCCTCCACTTT
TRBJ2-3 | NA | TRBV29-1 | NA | CSAAAQDVTNTQYF | TGCAGCGCCGCGGCCCAGGACGTCACAAATACGCAGTATTTT
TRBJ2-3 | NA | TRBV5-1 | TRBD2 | CAGSGRGEGTDTQYF | TGTGCCGGCAGCGGGAGAGGGGAGGGCACAGATACGCAGTATTTT
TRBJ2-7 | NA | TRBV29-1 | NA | CTVGKDPSSHEQYF | TGCACCGTTGGTAAGGACCCCAGCTCCCACGAGCAGTACTTC
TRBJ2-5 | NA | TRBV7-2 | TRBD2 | CTCSPRTSGRAIETQYF | TGTACCTGCAGCCCCCGGACTAGCGGGAGGGCCATTGAGACCCAGTACTTC
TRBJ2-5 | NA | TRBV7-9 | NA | CASGLIGTSEAQYF | TGTGCTAGCGGCTTAATAGGGACTTCCGAGGCCCAGTACTTC
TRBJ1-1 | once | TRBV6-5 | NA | CANSSQINTEAFF | TGCGCCAACAGTTCGCAGATTAACACTGAAGCTTTCTTT
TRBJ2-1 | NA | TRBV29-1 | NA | CNAHKTRGGDEQLF | TGCAACGCCCATAAGACCAGAGGCGGCGATGAGCAGCTCTTC
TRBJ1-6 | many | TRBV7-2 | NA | CASSLGYEGSLHF | TGTGCCAGCAGCTTAGGATATGAGGGGTCCCTCCACTTT
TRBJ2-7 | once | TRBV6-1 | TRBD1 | CANTSRPGQGSYEQYF | TGTGCCAACACCTCACGGCCGGGACAGGGCTCCTACGAGCAGTACTTC
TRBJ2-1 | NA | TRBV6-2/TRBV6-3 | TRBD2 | CASSQLAGAYNEQFF | TGTGCCAGCAGCCAACTAGCGGGAGCTTACAATGAGCAGTTCTTC
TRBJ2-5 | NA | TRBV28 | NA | CVSSTLTGEETQYF | TGTGTCAGCAGCACCCTGACTGGAGAAGAGACCCAGTACTTC
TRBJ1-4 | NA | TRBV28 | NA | CASSLICLVNTGVQNEKLFF | TGTGCCAGCAGTTTAATATGTCTGGTGAATACGGGGGTCCAGAATGAAAAACTGTTTTTC
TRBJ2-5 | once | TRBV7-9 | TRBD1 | CASSFWTGGEETHYF | TGTGCCAGTAGCTTCTGGACAGGGGGAGAGGAGACCCACTACTTC
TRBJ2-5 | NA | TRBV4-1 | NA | CASSPLPGRQETQHF | TGCGCCAGCAGCCCACTTCCGGGACGGCAAGAGACCCAGCATTTC
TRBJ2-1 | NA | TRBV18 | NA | CASSPLGGMDEQFF | TGTGCCAGCTCACCCCTAGGAGGGATGGATGAGCAGTTCTTC
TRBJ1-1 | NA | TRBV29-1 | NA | CSAGVGWGMNTEAFF | TGCAGCGCCGGCGTAGGGTGGGGTATGAACACTGAAGCTTTCTTT
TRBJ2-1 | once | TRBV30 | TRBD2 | CAWTPGGKYEQFF | TGTGCCTGGACGCCGGGAGGGAAGTATGAGCAGTTCTTT
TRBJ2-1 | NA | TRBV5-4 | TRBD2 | CASSHGTSGDIEQFF | TGTGCTAGCAGCCACGGGACTAGCGGGGATATTGAGCAGTTCTTC
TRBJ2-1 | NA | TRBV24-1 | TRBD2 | CVTSGHQGTSGRINEQFF | TGTGTCACCAGTGGTCACCAGGGAACTAGCGGGAGAATCAATGAGCAGTTCTTC
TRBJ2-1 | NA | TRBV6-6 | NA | CSSRPYIESSYNEQFF | TGTTCCAGCAGGCCCTACATAGAATCAAGCTATAATGAGCAGTTCTTT
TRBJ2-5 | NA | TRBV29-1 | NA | CSARRGGRPEIQYF | TGCAGCGCCAGAAGAGGCGGTCGTCCTGAGATCCAGTACTTC
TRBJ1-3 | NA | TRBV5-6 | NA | CASSPDSSGSTIYF | TGTGCCAGCAGCCCAGACAGCTCTGGAAGCACCATATATTTT
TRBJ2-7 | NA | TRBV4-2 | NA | CASSHDRASGYYEQYF | TGTGCCAGCAGCCATGATAGGGCAAGCGGGTACTACGAGCAGTACTTC
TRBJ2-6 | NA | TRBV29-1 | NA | CSVAGSEANVLAF | TGCAGCGTTGCTGGGTCTGAGGCCAACGTCCTGGCTTTC
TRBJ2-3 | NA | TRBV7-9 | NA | CASSTPPEVDTQYF | TGTGCCAGCAGCACACCCCCTGAAGTAGATACGCAGTATTTT
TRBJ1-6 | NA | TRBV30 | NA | CFWSLTRPGSPLHF | TGTTTCTGGAGTCTGACGAGACCCGGGTCACCCCTCCACTTT
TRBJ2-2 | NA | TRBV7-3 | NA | CASGSANTWELFF | TGTGCCAGCGGGTCTGCGAACACCTGGGAACTGTTTTTT
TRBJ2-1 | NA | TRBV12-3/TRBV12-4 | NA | CASQFDGGNEQFF | TGTGCCAGTCAATTTGACGGAGGCAATGAGCAGTTCTTC
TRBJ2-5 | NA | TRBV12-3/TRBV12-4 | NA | CASSLYGVETQNF | TGTGCCAGCAGTTTGTACGGGGTTGAGACCCAGAACTTC